The TCR beta chain under discussion was sequenced for a study of T-cell reconstitution after alpha-beta-depleted transplantation in children. Molecular barcoding with unique molecular identifiers was used for the TCRbeta library. TCRdb re-analysed the PCR reads in MiXCR, keeping a single row per CDR3 protein. The sample includes 190,000 or so distinct CDR3 sequences, around 6.8% of them seen just once. The CDR3 is made up of 11 amino acids. Concerning this clonotype itself: The junction and the germline gene differ at one end; a read error may be behind it.

The sequence was collected from a human donor who donated a stem cell graft to a child with Wiskott-Aldrich syndrome. The rearrangement links TRBV6-7 to TRBJ1-4; a weak D match, TRBD1 (5 bases). TRBV6-7 is recorded as an ORF, its role being uncertain. The specimen was PBMCs from the stem cell graft donor, collected from the stem cell graft. The CDR3 protein is CSRATNEKLFF. CDR3 sequence (DNA): TGTTCCAGGGCCACTAATGAAAAACTGTTTTTT.